This T cell receptor (beta chain) was identified in a study of T cell repertoires in cytomegalovirus infection. In the study overall: Public TCR beta signatures indicated both CMV infection and matching HLA type.

Study-level findings and limits: CMV carriers having the relevant HLA were flagged by cumulative public TCR beta family frequency. HLA-C-restricted CMV-specific TCR beta clonotypes prevailed in the ex vivo response.

V was cut by 7 bases and J by 5 bases, with 14 bases left in between. The CDR3 length is 14 residues. CDR1 is LNHDA, CDR2 SQIVND, per germline (reference sequence). MiXCR, applied by TCRdb to the reads, yields one record per CDR3 protein. The data contain some 680,000 distinct CDR3 sequences, 35% to 45% of them singletons. A note on this clonotype: Its antigen remains unknown.

The specimen sequenced was PBMCs. The gene calls are TRBV19 and TRBJ2-2; D is unclear. The TCR originated in a human donor in good health (CMV status not recorded). Some clones in this sample may be carry-over from other donors' samples. The CDR3 DNA reads as TGTGCCAGTAATACCCGGACGGCAACCGGGGAGCTGTTTTTT. Amino acids: CASNTRTATGELFF.